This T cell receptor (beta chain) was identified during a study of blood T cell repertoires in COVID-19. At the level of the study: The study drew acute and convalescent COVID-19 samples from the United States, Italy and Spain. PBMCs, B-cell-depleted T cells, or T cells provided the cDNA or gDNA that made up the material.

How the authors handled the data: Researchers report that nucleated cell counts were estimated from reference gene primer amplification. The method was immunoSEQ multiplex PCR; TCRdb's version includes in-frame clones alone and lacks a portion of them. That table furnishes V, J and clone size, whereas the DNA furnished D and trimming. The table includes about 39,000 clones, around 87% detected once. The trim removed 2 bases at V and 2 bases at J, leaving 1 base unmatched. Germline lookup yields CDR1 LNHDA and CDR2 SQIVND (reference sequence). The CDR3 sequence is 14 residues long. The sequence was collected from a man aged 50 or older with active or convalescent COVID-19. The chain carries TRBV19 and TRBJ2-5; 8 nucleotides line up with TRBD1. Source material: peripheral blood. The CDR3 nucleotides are TGTGCCAGTAGTATATACAGGGGGCAAGAGACCCAGTACTTC. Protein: CASSIYRGQETQYF.